The next 26 T cell receptor beta chains were all read from a single sample in a study of beta chain features in type 1 diabetes. Every bit of the isolated RNA underwent reverse transcription, so sequencing read expressed TCRB transcripts. Measured with immunoSEQ multiplex PCR; TCRdb has only the in-frame clones, and not every one. The sample contains a few hundred thousand clones, 25% to 30% of which appear only once. The sequencing sample was made of central memory CD4+ T cells from blood. Receptors were obtained from a man between 25 and 39 years old in good health.

The chain links TRBV5-1 to TRBJ2-1; D ambiguous. This CDR3 contains 15 residues. Germline CDR1 reads SGHRS; CDR2 reads YFSETQ. The V and J ends lost 2 bases and 5 bases respectively, with 14 bases between them. The CDR3 DNA reads TGCGCCAGCAGCTTTGGCTCTGGATCTCACAATGAGCAGTTCTTC. Translating gives CASSFGSGSHNEQFF.

The chain couples TRBV7-2 to TRBJ2-7; TRBD1 matches 7 bases. Looked up from germline, CDR1 is SGHTA and CDR2 is FQGNSA. J gave up 5 bases and V 6 bases, and 13 bases lay outside the gene matches. The CDR3 is 15 amino acids. CDR3 DNA sequence: TGTGCCAGCAGGTCATTCCGGGACAGCAAGAACGAGCAGTACTTC. It is translated as CASRSFRDSKNEQYF.

The genes are TRBV5-1 and TRBJ2-7, with D possibly being TRBD1 (5 bases). The V end was cut by 0 bases, the J end by 6 bases, with 16 bases between. Germline-derived CDR1 and CDR2 are SGHRS and YFSETQ. This CDR3 is built from 15 residues. The CDR3 protein is CASSLGQLTYSEQYF. The CDR3 DNA reads as TGCGCCAGCAGCTTGGGACAGCTTACGTACTCCGAGCAGTACTTC.

The chain is built from TRBV30 and TRBJ1-1; possibly TRBD1 for D (5 bases). CDR3 length equals 11 residues. In germline, CDR1 is GTSNPN, CDR2 SVGIG (reference sequence). V lost 1 base and J 7 bases, leaving 7 bases between the germline ends. CDR3 amino acids: CAWSEGIEAFF. The CDR3 DNA is TGTGCCTGGAGTGAGGGGATTGAAGCTTTCTTT.

This rearrangement joins TRBV7-2 to TRBJ1-6; D ambiguous. The germline gives CDR1 SGHTA, CDR2 FQGNSA. This CDR3 spans 15 amino acids. Trimming cost V 2 bases and J 14 bases, with 19 bases left between them. The CDR3 DNA reads TGTGCCAGCAGCTTAAGTCGGGCAGCTAGGGAGTCCCTCCACTTT. Its protein is CASSLSRAARESLHF.

There are a few counts of this clone. V gene TRBV29-1 combines with J gene TRBJ1-2; D perhaps matches TRBD1 (5 bases). The CDR3 loop spans 12 amino acids. Looked up from germline, CDR1 is SQVTM and CDR2 is ANQGSEA. V lost 4 bases and J lost 8, with 14 bases in between. In DNA, the CDR3 is TGCAGCGTTGTTGCCAGGGATCTGGGCTACACCTTC. Its protein is CSVVARDLGYTF.

V is TRBV5-1 and J is TRBJ2-5, with 7 bases aligning to TRBD1. The germline V gene encodes CDR1 SGHRS and CDR2 YFSETQ. V shed 4 bases, J shed 4 bases, and the junction held 10 bases outside the gene matches. The CDR3 is made up of 15 amino acids. CDR3 sequence: CASSPRDSRGETQYF. CDR3 nucleotide sequence: TGCGCCAGCAGCCCGAGGGACAGTAGGGGAGAGACCCAGTACTTC.

CDR3 loop: CASSLTTGGNTEAFF. CDR3 coding DNA: TGTGCCAGCAGTCTTACAACCGGGGGGAACACTGAAGCTTTCTTT. V usage is TRBV7-2 and J usage is TRBJ1-1; a possible D gene is TRBD1 (5 bases). This CDR3 region has 15 residues. Germline V gene lookup returns CDR1 SGHTA and CDR2 FQGNSA. V dropped 6 bases and J dropped 1 base, with 15 bases sitting between them.

In this sample, this clone turned up a few times. V and J are TRBV18 and TRBJ2-7; D unclear. This CDR3 comprises 13 residues. Looked up from germline, CDR1 is KGHSH and CDR2 is LQKENI. V was clipped by 0 bases and J by 6 bases, with 9 bases between them. For the CDR3, the DNA is TGTGCCAGCTCACCACCGTCGACGGGCGAGCAGTACTTC. It translates to CASSPPSTGEQYF. The full variable domain, in which reference TRBV18 and TRBJ2-7 provide the parts outside the CDR3, is NAGVMQNPRHLVRRRGQEARLRCSPMKGHSHVYWYRQLPEEGLKFMVYLQKENIIDESGMPKERFSAEFPKEGPSILRIQQVVRGDSAAYFCASSPPSTGEQYFGPGTRLTVT.

This clone was observed a few times. The genes are TRBV2 and TRBJ1-5; D is undetermined. This CDR3 has 13 residues. V lost 6 bases to trimming and J lost 4 bases, with 10 bases between them. Germline CDR1 is SNHLY and CDR2 is FYNNEI. DNA of the CDR3: TGTGCCAGCAGGAGTTCAGAGAATCAGCCCCAGCATTTT. Translation: CASRSSENQPQHF.

This chain joins TRBV20-1 and TRBJ1-2; no clear D gene. V dropped 3 bases and J dropped 12 bases, with 5 bases sitting between them. CDR3 length equals 8 residues. CDR1 is DFQATT and CDR2 is SNEGSKA in the germline V gene (reference sequence). The CDR3 bases are TGCAGTGCTAGGGCCAACACCTTC. Protein product: CSARANTF.

This clone was recorded once. V and J are TRBV6-5 and TRBJ2-7; unclear D gene. CDR3 size: 13 residues. Germline loops: CDR1 MNHEY, CDR2 SVGAGI. Trimming left V 0 bases short and J 12 bases short, with 15 bases between. The DNA for the CDR3 is TGTGCCAGCAGTTACTCAGGCAGCGACGCTCGGTACTTC. Amino acids: CASSYSGSDARYF.

The genes are TRBV7-9 and TRBJ2-3; 12 nucleotides line up with TRBD1. Germline V gene lookup returns CDR1 SEHNR and CDR2 FQNEAQ (reference sequence). The CDR3 spans 15 residues. With 4 bases clipped from V and 4 bases from J, the junction kept 3 bases outside the gene matches. CDR3 loop: CASSSGQGAADTQYF. The CDR3 coding sequence is TGTGCCAGCAGCTCGGGACAGGGGGCCGCAGATACGCAGTATTTT.

This clone has more than one count but fewer than ten. The chain links TRBV28 to TRBJ2-6; no clear D gene. Trimming removed 6 bases from V and 0 bases from J, with 12 bases in between. From germline, CDR1 is MDHEN and CDR2 SYDVKM. This CDR3 is built from 16 residues. The CDR3 region is CASRNGPGSGANVLTF. CDR3 in DNA: TGTGCCAGCAGGAACGGCCCGGGCTCTGGGGCCAACGTCCTGACTTTC.

This clone was seen more than once but under ten times. The chain joins TRBV4-3 to TRBJ2-7; 10 bases are a match to TRBD1. This CDR3 region has 15 residues. Germline CDR1 reads LGHNA; CDR2 reads YSLEER. Unmatched junction bases numbered 7, after V lost 3 bases and J lost 5 bases. CDR3 nucleotide sequence: TGCGCCAGCAGCCACACGGGGACAGGGGAGGACGAGCAGTACTTC. It specifies CASSHTGTGEDEQYF.

This chain's CDR3 is CASSFRVAGGRTDTQYF. As DNA, the CDR3 is TGTGCCAGCAGCTTCCGAGTGGCGGGGGGCCGAACAGATACGCAGTATTTT. The rearrangement joins TRBV5-4 to TRBJ2-3; 8 nucleotides line up with TRBD2. The trim removed 2 bases at V and 3 bases at J, leaving 11 bases unmatched. The CDR3 covers 17 residues. Per the germline V gene, CDR1 is SGHNT and CDR2 is YYREEE (reference sequence).

The chain couples TRBV9 to TRBJ2-2, with D unresolved. The CDR3 extends over 15 amino acids. Germline loops: CDR1 SGDLS, CDR2 YYNGEE. V lost 0 bases to trimming and J lost 3 bases, with 9 bases between them. The CDR3 DNA sequence: TGTGCCAGCAGCGTAGTGCTGGGCGACACCGGGGAGCTGTTTTTT. It encodes CASSVVLGDTGELFF.

This clone has at least ten counts. The chain couples TRBV4-1 to TRBJ2-6; D unclear. CDR1 MGHRA and CDR2 YSYEKL come from the germline V gene. Trimming took off 5 bases at V and 0 bases at J, with 8 bases between the two ends. The CDR3 is 15 residues long. CDR3 in amino acids: CASSSRSSGANVLTF. The CDR3 DNA sequence: TGCGCCAGCAGCTCCCGTAGCTCTGGGGCCAACGTCCTGACTTTC.

This clone was seen once. The chain links TRBV5-1 to TRBJ2-5; D remains ambiguous. CDR1 is SGHRS, CDR2 YFSETQ, per germline. Trimming pared 0 bases from V and 1 base from J, leaving 4 bases between. CDR3 length: 13 residues. CDR3 loop: CASSLGLQETQYF. DNA for the CDR3: TGCGCCAGCAGCTTGGGCCTCCAAGAGACCCAGTACTTC.

This clone was found a few times. This chain joins TRBV6-1 and TRBJ2-7; perhaps TRBD2 as D (6 bases). The CDR3 loop spans 14 amino acids. Germline CDR1 reads MNHNS; CDR2 reads SASEGT. V was clipped by 4 bases and J by 4 bases, with 14 bases between them. CDR3 amino acids: CASSVRTGEYEQYF. CDR3 in DNA: TGTGCCAGCAGTGTAAGGACGGGGGAGTACGAGCAGTACTTC.

This clone appeared a few times. The gene calls are TRBV28 and TRBJ1-3, with D hard to call. The CDR3 consists of 11 residues. Germline lookup yields CDR1 MDHEN and CDR2 SYDVKM. Trimming removed 6 bases at V and 2 bases at J, with 2 bases between. This chain's CDR3 is CASSPGNTIYF. The CDR3 DNA sequence: TGTGCCAGCAGCCCTGGAAACACCATATATTTT.

This clone was observed a few times. The V call is TRBV19, the J call TRBJ2-6, with D maybe TRBD2 (5 bases). CDR1 is LNHDA, CDR2 SQIVND, per germline (reference sequence). CDR3 length equals 15 residues. V was shortened by 7 bases and J by 0 bases, with 10 bases between the two germline ends. The CDR3 region has the DNA TGTGCCAGTACCGGGGTTGACTCTGGGGCCAACGTCCTGACTTTC. Its translation is CASTGVDSGANVLTF.

This clone was seen more than once but under ten times. The genes are TRBV18 and TRBJ2-1, with 12 bases aligning to TRBD2. The CDR3 sequence is 15 residues long. Germline CDR1 KGHSH, CDR2 LQKENI. The trim removed 4 bases at V and 4 bases at J, leaving 2 bases unmatched. CDR3 DNA sequence: TGTGCCAGCTCACTAACTAGCGGGAGGTACAATGAGCAGTTCTTC. Translated: CASSLTSGRYNEQFF. The entire variable domain, with the rest obtained from reference TRBV18 and TRBJ2-1, is as follows: NAGVMQNPRHLVRRRGQEARLRCSPMKGHSHVYWYRQLPEEGLKFMVYLQKENIIDESGMPKERFSAEFPKEGPSILRIQQVVRGDSAAYFCASSLTSGRYNEQFFGPGTRLTVL.

This clone was detected a few times. The genes are TRBV29-1 and TRBJ2-1; 8 bases line up with TRBD2. The germline CDR1 and CDR2 sequences are SQVTM and ANQGSEA. Trimming at V came to 2 bases and at J to 2 bases, leaving 8 bases not matched to a gene. CDR3 length equals 16 residues. The CDR3 sequence is CSVESRLAGTYNEQFF. The CDR3 DNA is TGCAGCGTTGAATCCCGGCTAGCGGGCACCTACAATGAGCAGTTCTTC.

This clone showed up many times. The V call is TRBV10-1, the J call TRBJ2-7; weak D call: TRBD1 (5 bases). The CDR3 sequence is 14 residues long. V lost 0 bases to trimming and J lost 2 bases, with 8 bases between them. Per the germline V gene, CDR1 is WNHNN and CDR2 is SYGVQD (reference sequence). CDR3 nucleotides: TGCGCCAGCAGTGAGTCCAGGGCCCCCTACGAGCAGTACTTC. It specifies CASSESRAPYEQYF.

V and J are TRBV7-2 and TRBJ2-1, with TRBD2 identical over 10 bases. This CDR3 has 17 amino acids. Germline V gives CDR1 SGHTA, CDR2 FQGNSA. Trimming took 0 bases from V and 4 from J; bases not matched to a gene: 6. DNA for the CDR3: TGTGCCAGCAGCTTAGCTAGCGGACTAGCGGTGTACAATGAGCAGTTCTTC. Its protein is CASSLASGLAVYNEQFF. The entire variable domain, with the rest obtained from reference TRBV7-2 and TRBJ2-1, is as follows: GAGVSQSPSNKVTEKGKDVELRCDPISGHTALYWYRQSLGQGLEFLIYFQGNSAPDKSGLPSDRFSAERTGGSVSTLTIQRTQQEDSAVYLCASSLASGLAVYNEQFFGPGTRLTVL.